These 15 T cell receptor beta chains came from one sample sequenced in a study of blood T cell repertoires in COVID-19. The method was immunoSEQ multiplex PCR; TCRdb's version includes in-frame clones alone and lacks a portion of them. The repertoire holds some 250,000 clones, with 86% as singletons. The sequenced sample was peripheral blood. The receptors were sampled from a woman between 25 and 40 years old who had recovered from COVID-19.

The chain combines TRBV5-1 with TRBJ1-2; D uncertain. With 0 bases removed from V and 7 bases from J, the gap between germline ends came to 16 bases. CDR3 size: 15 residues. Germline loops: CDR1 SGHRS, CDR2 YFSETQ. The DNA for the CDR3 is TGCGCCAGCAGCTTGGCCTCACCGGGGAAGGGTGGCTACACCTTC. Encoded protein: CASSLASPGKGGYTF.

The V gene is TRBV29-1, the J gene TRBJ2-6, with D possibly being TRBD1 (6 bases). The CDR3 is 16 residues long. Germline V gene data show CDR1 as SQVTM and CDR2 as ANQGSEA. V was pared by 8 bases and J by 2 bases, with 19 bases between. Here the CDR3 reads CSLTRSGAPGANVLTF. In DNA form, the CDR3 reads TGCAGCTTAACCCGTTCAGGGGCCCCTGGGGCCAACGTCCTGACTTTC.

The J gene is TRBJ1-3, the V gene TRBV15, with D perhaps TRBD1 (5 bases). Germline V gives CDR1 LNHNV, CDR2 YYDKDF (reference sequence). Deletions cut 0 bases from V and 2 bases from J, with 5 bases between. This CDR3 region has 14 residues. The CDR3 sequence is CATSRDRAGNTIYF. As DNA, the CDR3 is TGTGCCACCAGCAGAGACAGGGCTGGAAACACCATATATTTT.

The chain is built from TRBV5-5 and TRBJ2-1; 9 positions match TRBD1. Germline trimming cut 3 bases from V and 4 bases from J; bases unmatched to any gene: 2. The CDR3 contains 14 residues. Germline CDR1 SGHKS, CDR2 YYEKEE (reference sequence). The CDR3 coding sequence is TGTGCCAGCAGCTCCGGGACAGGGTACAATGAGCAGTTCTTC. Translating it yields CASSSGTGYNEQFF.

The V and J genes are TRBV29-1 and TRBJ2-7; 10 bases map to TRBD2. This CDR3 has 16 residues. Germline V gene sequence: CDR1 SQVTM, CDR2 ANQGSEA. Germline trimming cut 6 bases from V and 3 bases from J; bases unmatched to any gene: 14. CDR3 coding DNA: TGCAGCGTAGAGACTAGCGGGTCCTCCGGAAACTACGAGCAGTACTTC. It translates to CSVETSGSSGNYEQYF.

V gene TRBV13 combines with J gene TRBJ2-5; TRBD2 matches 9 bases. The CDR3 contains 16 residues. The germline gives CDR1 PRHDT, CDR2 FYEKMQ (reference sequence). The V and J ends lost 3 bases and 3 bases, in that order; junction bases with no gene match: 8. CDR3 amino acids: CASSFGSGGNKETQYF. The CDR3 DNA sequence: TGTGCCAGCAGCTTTGGCAGCGGGGGGAACAAAGAGACCCAGTACTTC.

The V call is TRBV18, the J call TRBJ2-3; 7 bases map to TRBD2. The germline V gene has CDR1 KGHSH and CDR2 LQKENI. Germline trimming cut 0 bases from V and 5 bases from J; bases unmatched to any gene: 8. CDR3 length: 16 residues. The CDR3 DNA sequence: TGTGCCAGCTCACCACCGGGAGGGAATCGAATAGATACGCAGTATTTT. This sequence encodes CASSPPGGNRIDTQYF.

This clone was recorded only once. This chain uses TRBV4-3 with TRBJ1-2; D uncertain. The CDR3 is 15 amino acids. The V and J ends lost 0 bases and 2 bases respectively, with 10 bases between them. The germline gives CDR1 LGHNA, CDR2 YSLEER. CDR3 residues: CASSQDGGGNYGYTF. CDR3 bases: TGCGCCAGCAGCCAAGATGGTGGAGGAAACTATGGCTACACCTTC.

This clone was detected only once. The chain links TRBV21-1 to TRBJ2-7; the tabulated D call, TRBD1, remains unverified against the DNA. TRBV21-1 is reported as a pseudogene. This CDR3 comprises 18 residues. The CDR3 sequence: CASSKDRGQYKVSYEQYF. For the CDR3, the DNA is TGTGCCAGCAGCAAGGACAGGGGGCAGTATAAGGTTTCTTACGAGCAGTACTTC.

This clone was seen only once. V is TRBV6-5 and J is TRBJ1-2, with D unclear. Trimming took off 6 bases at V and 8 bases at J, with 16 bases between the two ends. Germline V gene data show CDR1 as MNHEY and CDR2 as SVGAGI. CDR3 length: 13 amino acids. The CDR3 nucleotides are TGTGCCAGCAGCCACGAGGGATATTGGGGCTACACCTTC. Its protein product is CASSHEGYWGYTF.

The CDR3 reads CASGLTGGQFMNTEAFF. CDR3 nucleotides: TGTGCTAGTGGTTTGACCGGGGGGCAGTTCATGAACACTGAAGCTTTCTTT. J is TRBJ1-1 and V is TRBV12-5; perhaps TRBD1 as D (6 bases). CDR3 length equals 17 residues. Germline-derived CDR1 and CDR2 are LGHNT and FRNRAP. V was cut by 2 bases and J by 0 bases, with 16 bases left in between.

The chain recombines TRBV6-1 with TRBJ2-1, with TRBD2 matching 16 bases. The CDR3 is made up of 14 amino acids. Per the germline V gene, CDR1 is MNHNS and CDR2 is SASEGT. V trimming: 3 bases; J trimming: 11 bases; junction bases outside the gene matches: 1. In nucleotides, the CDR3 is TGTGCCAGCAGTGAGGGACTAGCGGGGGGGCAGCAGTTCTTC. Its protein is CASSEGLAGGQQFF.

This sequence joins TRBV19 and TRBJ2-2; 12 bases are shared with TRBD2. The CDR3 sequence is 20 residues long. Per germline, CDR1 LNHDA and CDR2 SQIVND (reference sequence). V shed 3 bases, J shed 0 bases, and the junction held 11 bases outside the gene matches. The CDR3 spells CASSIHPGLAGLTNTGELFF. CDR3 coding DNA: TGTGCCAGTAGTATCCACCCGGGACTAGCGGGCCTAACGAACACCGGGGAGCTGTTTTTT. The full variable domain, rest sourced from reference TRBV19 and TRBJ2-2, is DGGITQSPKYLFRKEGQNVTLSCEQNLNHDAMYWYRQDPGQGLRLIYYSQIVNDFQKGDIAEGYSVSREKKESFPLTVTSAQKNPTAFYLCASSIHPGLAGLTNTGELFFGEGSRLTVL.

The chain recombines TRBV5-4 with TRBJ1-2, with TRBD1 identical over 7 bases. This CDR3 comprises 14 residues. V was clipped by 4 bases and J by 3 bases; unmatched bases: 6. Germline CDR1 is SGHNT and CDR2 is YYREEE (reference sequence). CDR3 sequence: CASSIKTGYYGYTF. The CDR3 coding sequence is TGTGCCAGCAGCATAAAGACAGGGTACTATGGCTACACCTTC.

CDR3 loop: CASSRGEASNTGELFF. For the CDR3, the DNA is TGCGCCAGCAGCCGAGGGGAGGCCTCCAACACCGGGGAGCTGTTTTTT. The rearrangement joins TRBV5-1 to TRBJ2-2; perhaps TRBD2 as D (6 bases). CDR3 size: 16 residues. CDR1 and CDR2 (germline): SGHRS, YFSETQ. The V and J ends lost 4 bases and 2 bases respectively, with 15 bases between them.